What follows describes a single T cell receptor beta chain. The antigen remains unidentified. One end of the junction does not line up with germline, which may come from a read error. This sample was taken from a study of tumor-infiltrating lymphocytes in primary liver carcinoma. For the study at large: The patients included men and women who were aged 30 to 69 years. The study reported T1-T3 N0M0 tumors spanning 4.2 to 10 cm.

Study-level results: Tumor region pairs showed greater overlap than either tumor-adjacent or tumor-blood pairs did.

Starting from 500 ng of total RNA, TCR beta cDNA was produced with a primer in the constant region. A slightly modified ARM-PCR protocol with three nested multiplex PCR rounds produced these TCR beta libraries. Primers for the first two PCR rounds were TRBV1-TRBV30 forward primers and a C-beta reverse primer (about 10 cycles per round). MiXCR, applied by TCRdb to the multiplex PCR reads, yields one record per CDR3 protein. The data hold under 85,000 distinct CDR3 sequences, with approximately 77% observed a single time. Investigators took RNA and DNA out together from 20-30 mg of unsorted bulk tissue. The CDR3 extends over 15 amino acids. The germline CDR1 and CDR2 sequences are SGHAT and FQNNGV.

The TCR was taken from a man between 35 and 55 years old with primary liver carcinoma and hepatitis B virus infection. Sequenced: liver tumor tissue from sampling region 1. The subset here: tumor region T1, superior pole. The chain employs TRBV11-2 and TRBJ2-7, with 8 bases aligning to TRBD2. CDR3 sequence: CASSLPGLGIHEQYF. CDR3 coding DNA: TGTGCCAGCAGCCTCCCGGGACTAGGGATACACGAGCAGTATTTC.